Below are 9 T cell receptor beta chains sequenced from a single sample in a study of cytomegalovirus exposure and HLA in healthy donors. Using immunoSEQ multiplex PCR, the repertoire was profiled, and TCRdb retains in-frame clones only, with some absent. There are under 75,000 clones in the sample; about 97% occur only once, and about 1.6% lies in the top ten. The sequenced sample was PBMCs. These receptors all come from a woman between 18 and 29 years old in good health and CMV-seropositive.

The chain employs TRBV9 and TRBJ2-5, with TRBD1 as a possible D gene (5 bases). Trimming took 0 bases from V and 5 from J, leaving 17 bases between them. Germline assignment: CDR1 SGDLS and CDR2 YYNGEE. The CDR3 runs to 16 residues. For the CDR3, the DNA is TGTGCCAGCAGCGTAGGGGTAGGCCAGTGGGGCGAGACCCAGTACTTC. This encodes CASSVGVGQWGETQYF.

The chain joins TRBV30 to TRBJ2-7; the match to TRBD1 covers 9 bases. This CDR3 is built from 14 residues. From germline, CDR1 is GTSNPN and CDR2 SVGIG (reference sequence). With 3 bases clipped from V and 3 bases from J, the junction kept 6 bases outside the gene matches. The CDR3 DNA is TGTGCCTGGAGCGCCGGGGGACAGGGCTACGAGCAGTACTTC. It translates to CAWSAGGQGYEQYF.

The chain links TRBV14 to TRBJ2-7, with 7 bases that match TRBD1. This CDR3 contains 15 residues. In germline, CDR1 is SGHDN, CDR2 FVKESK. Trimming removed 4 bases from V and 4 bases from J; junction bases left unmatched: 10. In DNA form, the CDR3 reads TGTGCCAGCAGCCGGACCGGACAGGATTTTTACGAGCAGTACTTC. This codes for CASSRTGQDFYEQYF. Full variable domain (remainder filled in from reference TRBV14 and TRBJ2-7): EAGVTQFPSHSVIEKGQTVTLRCDPISGHDNLYWYRRVMGKEIKFLLHFVKESKQDESGMPNNRFLAERTGGTYSTLKVQPAELEDSGVYFCASSRTGQDFYEQYFGPGTRLTVT.

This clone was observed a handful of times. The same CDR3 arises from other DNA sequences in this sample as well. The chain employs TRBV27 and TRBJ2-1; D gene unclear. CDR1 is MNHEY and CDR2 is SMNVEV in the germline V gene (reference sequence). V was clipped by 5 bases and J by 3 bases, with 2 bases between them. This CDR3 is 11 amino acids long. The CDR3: CASSRYNEQFF. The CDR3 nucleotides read TGTGCCAGCAGTCGCTACAATGAGCAGTTCTTC.

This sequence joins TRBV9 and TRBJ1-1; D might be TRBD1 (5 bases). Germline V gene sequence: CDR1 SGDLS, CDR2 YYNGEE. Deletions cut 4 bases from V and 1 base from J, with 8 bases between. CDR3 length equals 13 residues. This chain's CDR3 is CASSTTGNTEAFF. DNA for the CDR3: TGTGCCAGCAGCACAACAGGGAACACTGAAGCTTTCTTT.

In nucleotides, the CDR3 is TGCGCCAGCAGCCCTACCGGACTTTCCCCGAGCTCCTACAATGAGCAGTTCTTC. It is translated as CASSPTGLSPSSYNEQFF. The chain has TRBV4-1 and TRBJ2-1; D may be TRBD2 (5 bases). Germline V CDR1 and CDR2: MGHRA, YSYEKL. Trimming cost V 4 bases and J 0 bases, with 19 bases left between them. The CDR3 has 18 amino acids.

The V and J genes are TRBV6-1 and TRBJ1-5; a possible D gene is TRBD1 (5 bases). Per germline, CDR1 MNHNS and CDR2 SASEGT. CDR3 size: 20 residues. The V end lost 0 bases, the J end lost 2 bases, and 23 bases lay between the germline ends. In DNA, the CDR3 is TGTGCCAGCAGTGAAGCGGTTTTCGGGGCAGGGAGGTACGGCAATCAGCCCCAGCATTTT. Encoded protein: CASSEAVFGAGRYGNQPQHF.

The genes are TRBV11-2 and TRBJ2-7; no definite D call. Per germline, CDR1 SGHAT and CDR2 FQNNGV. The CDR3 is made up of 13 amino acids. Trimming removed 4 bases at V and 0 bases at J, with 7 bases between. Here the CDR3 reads CASSSAGSYEQYF. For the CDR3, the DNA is TGTGCCAGCAGCTCTGCAGGCTCCTACGAGCAGTACTTC.

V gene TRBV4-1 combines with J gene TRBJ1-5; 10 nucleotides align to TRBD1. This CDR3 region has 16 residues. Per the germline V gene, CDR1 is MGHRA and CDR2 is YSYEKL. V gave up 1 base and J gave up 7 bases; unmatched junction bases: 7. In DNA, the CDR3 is TGCGCCAGCAGCCAAGGGACAGGGGGATTCCTACAGCCCCAGCATTTT. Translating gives CASSQGTGGFLQPQHF.